A single sample is the source of the 3 T cell receptor beta chains below, sequenced in a study of cytomegalovirus exposure and HLA in healthy donors. Using immunoSEQ multiplex PCR, the repertoire was profiled, and TCRdb retains in-frame clones only, with some absent. The table lists hundreds of thousands of clones, 70% to 90% of them singletons. Material for sequencing was PBMCs. Every receptor here comes from a woman between 18 and 29 years old in good health and CMV-seronegative.

The V and J genes are TRBV30 and TRBJ2-5; D remains unclear. The CDR3 has 12 amino acids. Trimming shortened V by 3 bases and J by 6 bases, and 11 bases separated the two germline ends. CDR1 and CDR2 (germline): GTSNPN, SVGIG (reference sequence). The CDR3 sequence: CAWRRDFKTQYF. The CDR3, as DNA: TGTGCCTGGAGGAGAGATTTCAAGACCCAGTACTTC.

V gene TRBV2 combines with J gene TRBJ2-3; perhaps TRBD2 as D (5 bases). Germline CDR1 is SNHLY and CDR2 is FYNNEI. This CDR3 spans 16 amino acids. Trimming shortened V by 3 bases and J by 1 base, and 14 bases separated the two germline ends. CDR3 nucleotide sequence: TGTGCCAGCAGTGAGCTCCCCCTAGCCGGCACAGATACGCAGTATTTT. Amino acids: CASSELPLAGTDTQYF.

The J gene is TRBJ1-4, the V gene TRBV28; 7 bases are shared with TRBD1. The V gene's germline CDR1 is MDHEN and CDR2 SYDVKM. V was pared by 8 bases and J by 10 bases, with 10 bases of the junction left unmatched. The CDR3 sequence is 13 residues long. The CDR3 spells CASRGGRGVKLFF. CDR3 DNA: TGTGCCAGCCGAGGGGGCAGAGGTGTAAAACTGTTTTTT.